This T cell receptor (beta chain) originates from a study of T cells in tuberculosis. For the study at large: In South Africa, adults with active tuberculosis were compared with IGRA-negative and latently infected IGRA-positive adolescents.

This CDR3 is 15 amino acids long. The germline CDR1 and CDR2 sequences are SNHLY and FYNNEI. Trimming pared 3 bases from V and 10 bases from J, leaving 16 bases between. Study results and caveats: Active tuberculosis cases were adults; controls were adolescents.

Concerning this clone: Its antigen is currently unknown.

Libraries were prepared by immunoSEQ multiplex PCR; TCRdb keeps only in-frame clonotypes and omits some of them. This table has 40,000 to 45,000 clones, 90% to 95% appearing once. The material sequenced was PBMCs. This receptor was obtained from a donor aged 10-29 years with latent tuberculosis or without tuberculosis infection. The J gene is TRBJ1-6, the V gene TRBV2; D is unresolved. Here the CDR3 DNA reads TGTGCCAGCAGTGAGGACGGGGTTGAAGGATCACCCCTCCACTTT. Translation gives CASSEDGVEGSPLHF.